Below are 25 T cell receptor beta chains sequenced from a single sample in a study of CD8 T cells in ankylosing spondylitis (dated by TCRdb to 2015 to 2018). Library generation was performed with 5' RACE. Sequencing relied on an Illumina HiSeq 2500. TCRdb reprocessed the public reads (quality trimming at Q25 with fastp, clone calling with MiXCR) and kept in-frame beta chains. CDR3 protein sequences are deduplicated, and each keeps its most common genes and DNA. The sample table holds 340,000 or so distinct CDR3 sequences, of which roughly 14% were seen once. The top ten hold approximately 1.1% of the sample. Sequenced input: blood, either unsorted or a sorted T cell fraction (not recorded which). These receptors all stem from a male donor with ankylosing spondylitis or in good health (not recorded which).

V usage is TRBV2 and J usage is TRBJ1-1; 9 nucleotides line up with TRBD1. Germline V gene lookup returns CDR1 SNHLY and CDR2 FYNNEI. V dropped 6 bases and J dropped 4; count of bases not matched to a gene: 6. The CDR3 loop spans 14 amino acids. Written as DNA, the CDR3 is TGTGCCAGCAGCGCGACAGGGGGATTCACTGAAGCTTTCTTT. It encodes CASSATGGFTEAFF.

This clonotype was recorded at least ten times. The chain's CDR3 is CASSRTGGYTF. The CDR3 nucleotides are TGTGCCAGCAGCCGCACGGGGGGCTACACCTTC. The chain links TRBV3-1 to TRBJ1-2; unclear D gene. This CDR3 has 11 amino acids. V was pared by 4 bases and J by 8 bases, with 8 bases between. CDR1 and CDR2 from the germline V gene are LGHDT and YNNKEL (reference sequence).

The V call is TRBV9, the J call TRBJ2-7, with 8 bases identical to TRBD1. CDR1 is SGDLS and CDR2 is YYNGEE in the germline V gene. J gave up 4 bases and V 2 bases, and 5 bases lay outside the gene matches. The CDR3 loop spans 14 amino acids. The CDR3 here is CASSVSGTGYEQYF. The CDR3 DNA is TGTGCCAGCAGCGTTTCCGGGACAGGATACGAGCAGTACTTC.

This clonotype appeared many times. The chain joins TRBV5-1 to TRBJ1-1; no clear D. The CDR3 is 13 amino acids. V lost 2 bases and J lost 2, with 7 bases in between. In germline, CDR1 is SGHRS, CDR2 YFSETQ. The CDR3 DNA reads TGCGCCAGCAGCTTTCGAACAAACACTGAAGCTTTCTTT. Amino acid sequence: CASSFRTNTEAFF.

This clonotype has just a few counts. This chain connects TRBV27 to TRBJ2-7; D is ambiguous. Between the trimmed V and J ends, which lost 3 bases and 4 bases, there was a span of 19 bases. There are 16 residues in the CDR3. CDR1 is MNHEY and CDR2 is SMNVEV in the germline V gene (reference sequence). The CDR3 DNA follows: TGTGCCAGCAGTTTGGCCCACCCCGATTCCTTATACGAGCAGTACTTC. Translating gives CASSLAHPDSLYEQYF.

The chain is built from TRBV5-1 and TRBJ1-1; D might be TRBD1 (6 bases). V shed 1 base and J shed 4 bases, with 14 bases lying between them. The CDR3 covers 15 residues. Germline CDR1 and CDR2: SGHRS and YFSETQ. DNA for the CDR3: TGCGCCAGCAGCTTGTCGGGGGCGCAGGGCACTGAAGCTTTCTTT. Its translation: CASSLSGAQGTEAFF.

This clonotype was seen many times. V usage is TRBV5-1 and J usage is TRBJ1-6; D perhaps matches TRBD1 (5 bases). Germline assignment: CDR1 SGHRS and CDR2 YFSETQ. The CDR3 has 16 residues. Deletions cut 4 bases from V and 6 bases from J, with 17 bases between. This CDR3 is CASSRLTGTLNSPLHF. CDR3 nucleotides: TGCGCCAGCAGCCGACTCACCGGGACTCTTAATTCACCCCTCCACTTT. Drawing the rest from reference TRBV5-1 and TRBJ1-6, the complete variable domain is KAGVTQTPRYLIKTRGQQVTLSCSPISGHRSVSWYQQTPGQGLQFLFEYFSETQRNKGNFPGRFSGRQFSNSRSEMNVSTLELGDSALYLCASSRLTGTLNSPLHFGNGTRLTVT.

The rearrangement joins TRBV6-5 to TRBJ1-6; 10 bases are a match to TRBD1. The V and J ends lost 4 bases and 4 bases, in that order; junction bases with no gene match: 7. This CDR3 contains 17 residues. Germline V lookup: CDR1 MNHEY, CDR2 SVGAGI. In DNA, the CDR3 is TGTGCCAGCAGTTCCGGGACAGGGGTCGATTATAATTCACCCCTCCACTTT. It yields the protein CASSSGTGVDYNSPLHF.

The gene calls are TRBV20-1 and TRBJ1-3, with unresolved D. The V gene's germline CDR1 is DFQATT and CDR2 SNEGSKA (reference sequence). The CDR3 runs 14 residues. V shed 0 bases and J shed 0 bases, with 6 bases lying between them. The CDR3 DNA follows: TGCAGTGCTAGAGACTCCATCTCTGGAAACACCATATATTTT. Protein product: CSARDSISGNTIYF.

This rearrangement joins TRBV4-1 to TRBJ2-7, with TRBD2 identical over 12 bases. The V gene's germline CDR1 is MGHRA and CDR2 YSYEKL. The CDR3 contains 17 residues. Trimming removed 3 bases from V and 4 bases from J; junction bases left unmatched: 10. CDR3 sequence: CASSQVSSGRDLYEQYF. CDR3 in DNA: TGCGCCAGCAGCCAGGTTTCTAGCGGGAGGGACTTATACGAGCAGTACTTC.

This clonotype was seen ten or more times. V is TRBV6-5 and J is TRBJ1-4; TRBD1 matches at 11 bases. Per germline, CDR1 MNHEY and CDR2 SVGAGI. The junction had 3 bases not matched to a gene; V was cut back by 2 bases and J by 7 bases. The CDR3 totals 15 residues. The CDR3 protein is CASSYAGTGGEKLFF. The CDR3 DNA follows: TGTGCCAGCAGTTACGCCGGGACAGGGGGTGAAAAACTGTTTTTT.

J is TRBJ2-3 and V is TRBV7-8, with unresolved D. Germline CDR1 SGHVS, CDR2 FQNEAQ. The CDR3 runs 15 residues. The V end was cut by 4 bases, the J end by 4 bases, with 15 bases between. CDR3 residues: CASSSAAIESDTQYF. The CDR3 DNA reads TGTGCCAGCAGCTCTGCCGCGATAGAGTCAGATACGCAGTATTTT.

The rearrangement joins TRBV15 to TRBJ1-4; D is undetermined. V was cut by 1 base and J by 0 bases, with 9 bases left in between. Germline V gene data show CDR1 as LNHNV and CDR2 as YYDKDF (reference sequence). The CDR3 consists of 16 residues. The CDR3 protein is CATSRVAPATNEKLFF. The CDR3 DNA sequence: TGTGCCACCAGCAGAGTAGCGCCAGCAACTAATGAAAAACTGTTTTTT.

This clonotype was detected only a few times. V is TRBV14 and J is TRBJ1-1; D remains unclear. The V and J ends lost 1 base and 0 bases respectively, with 6 bases between them. The CDR3 covers 14 residues. The germline V gene has CDR1 SGHDN and CDR2 FVKESK. The CDR3, as DNA: TGTGCCAGCAGCCAAGCGAACATGAACACTGAAGCTTTCTTT. It is translated as CASSQANMNTEAFF. Supplemented by reference TRBV14 and TRBJ1-1, the full variable domain reads EAGVTQFPSHSVIEKGQTVTLRCDPISGHDNLYWYRRVMGKEIKFLLHFVKESKQDESGMPNNRFLAERTGGTYSTLKVQPAELEDSGVYFCASSQANMNTEAFFGQGTRLTVV.

The chain has TRBV5-1 and TRBJ1-2; no reliable D call. Germline V lookup: CDR1 SGHRS, CDR2 YFSETQ. The V gene lost 1 base and the J gene lost 14 bases, with 18 bases spanning the gap. The CDR3 has 13 residues. CDR3: CASSLLTNYGWTF. For the CDR3, the DNA is TGCGCCAGCAGCTTGTTAACTAACTATGGCTGGACCTTC.

The chain recombines TRBV11-2 with TRBJ1-4; tentatively, D is TRBD1 (5 bases). The V end lost 6 bases, the J end lost 8 bases, and 13 bases lay between the germline ends. The CDR3 loop spans 13 amino acids. Germline CDR1 is SGHAT and CDR2 is FQNNGV. CDR3 residues: CASSQGVDEKLFF. As DNA, the CDR3 is TGTGCCAGCAGTCAGGGAGTTGACGAAAAACTGTTTTTT.

V and J are TRBV2 and TRBJ1-2; D gene ambiguous. Trimming stripped 8 bases from V and 3 bases from J, with 16 bases between. CDR1 and CDR2 (germline): SNHLY, FYNNEI. The CDR3 extends over 14 amino acids. CDR3 sequence (DNA): TGTGCCAGCTTACGAAGGGTGATCGACTATGGCTACACCTTC. Encoded protein: CASLRRVIDYGYTF. Filled out from reference TRBV2 and TRBJ1-2, the complete variable domain reads EPEVTQTPSHQVTQMGQEVILRCVPISNHLYFYWYRQILGQKVEFLVSFYNNEISEKSEIFDDQFSVERPDGSNFTLKIRSTKLEDSAMYFCASLRRVIDYGYTFGSGTRLTVV.

J is TRBJ2-7 and V is TRBV11-2; weak D call: TRBD1 (6 bases). CDR3 length equals 17 residues. V was trimmed by 1 base and J by 4 bases, leaving 20 bases between them. Germline assignment: CDR1 SGHAT and CDR2 FQNNGV. CDR3 DNA: TGTGCCAGCAGCTTAGGCCCCTCCCAGACAGGTTTGTACGAGCAGTACTTC. It translates to CASSLGPSQTGLYEQYF.

This sequence joins TRBV12-3 or TRBV12-4 and TRBJ2-3; TRBD1 aligns across 9 bases. V lost 6 bases to trimming and J lost 2 bases; unmatched junction nucleotides: 15. This CDR3 spans 18 amino acids. This CDR3 is CASSGTFSGTGTTDTQYF. In nucleotides, the CDR3 is TGTGCCAGCAGCGGGACTTTTTCCGGGACAGGGACCACAGATACGCAGTATTTT.

This chain joins TRBV29-1 and TRBJ1-1; D possibly corresponds to TRBD1 (6 bases). The CDR3 runs to 10 residues. The V and J ends lost 5 bases and 11 bases respectively, with 12 bases between them. Germline V gene sequence: CDR1 SQVTM, CDR2 ANQGSEA. Here the CDR3 DNA reads TGCAGCGTTTACAGGGAGACGGCTTTCTTT. Translating it yields CSVYRETAFF.

This chain links TRBV20-1 with TRBJ1-1; D gene uncertain. CDR1 DFQATT and CDR2 SNEGSKA come from the germline V gene (reference sequence). CDR3 length: 14 amino acids. The V end lost 1 base, the J end lost 0 bases, and 9 bases lay between the germline ends. The DNA for the CDR3 is TGCAGTGCTAGAGCCGGAGGTCTGAACACTGAAGCTTTCTTT. This codes for CSARAGGLNTEAFF.

This clonotype showed up many times. CDR3 protein: CASTVGTGPNSPLHF. The CDR3 coding sequence is TGTGCCAGCACCGTTGGGACAGGACCTAATTCACCCCTCCACTTT. This chain links TRBV2 with TRBJ1-6, with TRBD1 matching 8 bases. CDR3 size: 15 residues. Looked up from germline, CDR1 is SNHLY and CDR2 is FYNNEI. The junction had 8 bases not matched to a gene; V was cut back by 7 bases and J by 6 bases. Full variable domain (remainder filled in from reference TRBV2 and TRBJ1-6): EPEVTQTPSHQVTQMGQEVILRCVPISNHLYFYWYRQILGQKVEFLVSFYNNEISEKSEIFDDQFSVERPDGSNFTLKIRSTKLEDSAMYFCASTVGTGPNSPLHFGNGTRLTVT.

The table lists this clonotype with a few counts. The chain couples TRBV11-1 to TRBJ2-1; perhaps TRBD2 as D (5 bases). V was cut by 5 bases and J by 10 bases, with 15 bases left in between. Germline V gene data show CDR1 as SGHAT and CDR2 as FQDESV (reference sequence). The CDR3 is 13 amino acids. DNA for the CDR3: TGTGCCAGCAGCCCGCAACTAGGTGACGAGCAGTTCTTC. Residues: CASSPQLGDEQFF.

This clonotype was detected only a few times. The V call is TRBV9, the J call TRBJ2-3, with 9 bases aligning to TRBD2. Germline V gene sequence: CDR1 SGDLS, CDR2 YYNGEE. This CDR3 contains 15 residues. J was trimmed by 2 bases and V by 4 bases; bases with no gene match: 5. CDR3 residues: CASSPGLAYTDTQYF. CDR3 sequence (DNA): TGTGCCAGCAGCCCTGGACTAGCGTACACAGATACGCAGTATTTT. Full variable domain (outside the CDR3, taken from reference TRBV9 and TRBJ2-3): DSGVTQTPKHLITATGQRVTLRCSPRSGDLSVYWYQQSLDQGLQFLIQYYNGEERAKGNILERFSAQQFPDLHSELNLSSLELGDSALYFCASSPGLAYTDTQYFGPGTRLTVL.

This clonotype was observed a handful of times. This rearrangement joins TRBV27 to TRBJ1-6, with 9 nucleotides matching TRBD1. The J segment lost 8 bases and the V segment lost 2 bases, leaving 4 bases of the junction unmatched. CDR1 is MNHEY, CDR2 SMNVEV, per germline (reference sequence). The CDR3 totals 15 residues. The CDR3 coding sequence is TGTGCCAGCAGTTTAATCGGGACAGGGCATTCACCCCTCCACTTT. Translated, it gives CASSLIGTGHSPLHF.